One and the same sample provided the 12 T cell receptor beta chains below, sequenced in a study of blood T cells in healthy people across ages. Alongside a J-beta primer mix, a sample-barcoded 5' primer served in a second PCR lasting about 7 to 11 cycles. Each CDR3 protein gets one entry after TCRdb re-called the 5' RACE reads with MiXCR. The sample records about 1.1 million distinct CDR3 sequences, approximately 38% being singletons. The sequencing input was blood. The receptors shown here come from a man aged 18-30 years in good health.

The chain recombines TRBV7-2 with TRBJ2-2; D is perhaps TRBD2 (5 bases). CDR3 length: 16 amino acids. V was pared by 8 bases and J by 2 bases, with 18 bases between. Germline values: CDR1 SGHTA, CDR2 FQGNSA. CDR3 sequence: CASSATRDYNTGELFF. DNA for the CDR3: TGTGCCAGCTCGGCCACCCGGGATTATAACACCGGGGAGCTGTTTTTT.

V and J are TRBV20-1 and TRBJ1-1; D gene unclear. CDR1 DFQATT and CDR2 SNEGSKA come from the germline V gene (reference sequence). V was shortened by 6 bases and J by 10 bases, with 6 bases between the two germline ends. This CDR3 spans 8 amino acids. The DNA of the CDR3 is TGCAGTGCCAAGCGAGCTTTCTTT. Protein product: CSAKRAFF.

This clonotype was detected only a few times. This rearrangement joins TRBV2 to TRBJ2-1; 7 nucleotides match TRBD2. The trim removed 5 bases at V and 15 bases at J, leaving 13 bases unmatched. The CDR3 covers 13 residues. The germline CDR1 and CDR2 sequences are SNHLY and FYNNEI. The CDR3: CASSPLREAGLFF. The CDR3 DNA follows: TGTGCCAGCAGTCCTCTTAGGGAAGCGGGATTGTTCTTC.

CDR3 DNA: TGCAGTACTCAGACCACTCAGAATGAGCAGTACTTC. This sequence encodes CSTQTTQNEQYF. V and J are TRBV20-1 and TRBJ2-5; the D is unclear. The V end was cut by 8 bases, the J end by 11 bases, with 21 bases between. The CDR3 sequence is 12 residues long. Per germline, CDR1 DFQATT and CDR2 SNEGSKA (reference sequence).

V is TRBV7-9 and J is TRBJ2-7, with D tentatively TRBD2 (5 bases). The V end lost 5 bases, the J end lost 7 bases, and 15 bases lay between the germline ends. Germline V lookup: CDR1 SEHNR, CDR2 FQNEAQ (reference sequence). The CDR3 is 13 amino acids. The CDR3 reads CASSPEGYNEQYF. The CDR3 region has the DNA TGTGCCAGCAGCCCCGAGGGCTACAATGAGCAGTACTTC.

There are a few counts of this clonotype. The V call is TRBV20-1, the J call TRBJ2-7, with TRBD1 matching 9 bases. The germline V gene has CDR1 DFQATT and CDR2 SNEGSKA (reference sequence). Trimming at V came to 0 bases and at J to 1 base, leaving 7 bases not matched to a gene. The CDR3 sequence is 16 residues long. CDR3 coding DNA: TGCAGTGCTAGAGATCTCGGGACAGGGACTTCCTACGAGCAGTACTTC. Translating it yields CSARDLGTGTSYEQYF.

This chain links TRBV29-1 with TRBJ1-1, with D perhaps TRBD1 (6 bases). V gave up 7 bases and J gave up 4 bases, with 16 bases separating them. The CDR3 is made up of 13 amino acids. Germline values: CDR1 SQVTM, CDR2 ANQGSEA. CDR3 DNA: TGCAGCGCCTTACAGGGTCTGAGCACTGAAGCTTTCTTT. It translates to CSALQGLSTEAFF.

The gene calls are TRBV27 and TRBJ2-2, with D perhaps assigned TRBD1 or TRBD2 (5 bases each). Germline V lookup: CDR1 MNHEY, CDR2 SMNVEV (reference sequence). Trimming removed 3 bases at V and 4 bases at J, with 9 bases between. The CDR3 covers 14 residues. The CDR3 protein is CASSFEGITGELFF. CDR3 in DNA: TGTGCCAGCAGTTTCGAGGGGATCACCGGGGAGCTGTTTTTT.

Here the CDR3 reads CASSRVNHTTDTQYF. CDR3 DNA: TGTGCCAGCAGTCGGGTCAACCACACCACAGATACGCAGTATTTT. J is TRBJ2-3 and V is TRBV21-1. TRBV21-1 is a known pseudogene. The CDR3 extends over 15 amino acids.

This chain joins TRBV9 and TRBJ2-1; TRBD2 might be the D (5 bases). Germline assignment: CDR1 SGDLS and CDR2 YYNGEE. Trimming took 3 bases from V and 9 from J, leaving 13 bases between them. CDR3 length: 13 residues. This CDR3 is CASSGAAIGEQFF. CDR3 DNA sequence: TGTGCCAGCAGCGGAGCGGCAATAGGTGAGCAGTTCTTC.

J is TRBJ1-1 and V is TRBV7-9, with TRBD1 as a possible D gene (5 bases). Trimming removed 4 bases from V and 7 bases from J, with 10 bases in between. Germline loops: CDR1 SEHNR, CDR2 FQNEAQ (reference sequence). The CDR3 loop spans 12 amino acids. As DNA, the CDR3 is TGTGCCAGCAGCTCCAGGGTGGTTGAAGCTTTCTTT. Translated, it gives CASSSRVVEAFF.

The chain couples TRBV2 to TRBJ2-1, with 11 bases matching TRBD1. The CDR3 extends over 16 amino acids. Germline V CDR1 and CDR2: SNHLY, FYNNEI. After removal of 3 bases from V and 7 bases from J, the junction contained 8 bases not matched to a gene. The CDR3 DNA is TGTGCCAGCAGTGATTGGAGGACAGGGGGCGAAAATGAGCAGTTCTTC. It translates to CASSDWRTGGENEQFF.